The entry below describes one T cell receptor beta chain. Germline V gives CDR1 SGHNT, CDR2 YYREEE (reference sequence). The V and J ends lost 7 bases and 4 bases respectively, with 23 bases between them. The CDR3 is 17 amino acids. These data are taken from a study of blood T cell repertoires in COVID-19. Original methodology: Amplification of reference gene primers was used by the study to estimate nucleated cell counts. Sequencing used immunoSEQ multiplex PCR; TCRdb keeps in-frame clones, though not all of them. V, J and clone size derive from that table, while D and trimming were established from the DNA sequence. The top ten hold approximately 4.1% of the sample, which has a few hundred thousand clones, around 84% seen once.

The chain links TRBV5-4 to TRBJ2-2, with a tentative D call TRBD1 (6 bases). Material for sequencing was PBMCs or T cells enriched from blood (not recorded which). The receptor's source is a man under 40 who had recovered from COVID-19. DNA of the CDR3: TGTGCCAGCCGTCCATCCGGACAGCTCCCCTTCACCGGGGAGCTGTTTTTT. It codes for CASRPSGQLPFTGELFF.